This TCR beta chain was identified during a study of blood T cells in healthy people across ages. Together with a sample-barcoded 5' primer, a J-beta primer mix was included in a second PCR lasting about 7 to 11 cycles. Via MiXCR, TCRdb re-called the 5' RACE reads, giving one row per CDR3 protein. The sample has hundreds of thousands of distinct CDR3 sequences, about 42% seen once; the top ten hold 15% to 20%. Germline-derived CDR1 and CDR2 are DFQATT and SNEGSKA (reference sequence). The CDR3 has 14 amino acids. Trimming stripped 6 bases from V and 6 bases from J, with 18 bases between. The clonotype comes from a man aged 80 or over in good health. The sequencing sample was made of blood. The rearrangement links TRBV20-1 to TRBJ2-1, with TRBD2 as a possible D gene (6 bases). CDR3 coding DNA: TGCAGTGCCCCACGGGACTCCGGAGGCAATGAGCAGTTCTTC. Its protein is CSAPRDSGGNEQFF.